One and the same sample provided the 10 T cell receptor beta chains below, sequenced in a study of naive and memory T cell subsets. An equimolar mix of two oligonucleotides served as the beta constant-region primer for TRBC1 and TRBC2. TCRdb re-called the UMI-ligation and nested PCR reads with MiXCR, one entry per CDR3 protein. This table holds over 20,000 distinct CDR3 sequences, approximately 10% found once. Sequenced material: central memory CD8+ T cells from blood. Every receptor here comes from a human donor in good health.

This chain's CDR3 is CASSPLRGGPDTGELFF. The CDR3 DNA sequence: TGTGCCAGCAGCCCCCTTAGGGGGGGGCCGGACACCGGGGAGCTGTTTTTT. V and J are TRBV7-6 and TRBJ2-2, with a possible D match to TRBD2 (7 bases). The CDR3 runs 17 residues. The ends were cut back, 5 bases at V and 3 bases at J, with 19 bases in the middle. The germline gives CDR1 SGHVS, CDR2 FNYEAQ.

This clonotype has a single count. The rearrangement joins TRBV11-2 to TRBJ2-7; tentative D call: TRBD2 (6 bases). This CDR3 spans 14 amino acids. Germline V gene data show CDR1 as SGHAT and CDR2 as FQNNGV. CDR3 sequence (DNA): TGTGCCAGCAGCTTAGGCGGGAACTCCTACGAGCAGGAAGTC. It codes for CASSLGGNSYEQEV.

This clonotype turned up a few times. V is TRBV5-6 and J is TRBJ2-7; D possibly corresponds to TRBD1 (5 bases). V was trimmed by 4 bases and J by 4 bases, leaving 15 bases between them. This CDR3 has 14 residues. Germline V gives CDR1 SGHDT, CDR2 YYEEEE. The CDR3 protein is CASSQGGLIYEQYF. In DNA, the CDR3 is TGTGCCAGCAGCCAGGGTGGGCTTATATACGAGCAGTACTTC.

This clonotype was observed many times. This chain links TRBV6-6 with TRBJ1-2, with a possible D match to TRBD1 (5 bases). This CDR3 is built from 14 residues. Germline assignment: CDR1 MNHNY and CDR2 SVGAGI (reference sequence). Trimming took off 7 bases at V and 7 bases at J, with 19 bases between the two ends. The CDR3 loop reads CASTQSPLGLGYTF. In DNA, the CDR3 is TGTGCCAGCACCCAGTCCCCTCTGGGGCTTGGCTACACCTTC.

This clonotype was counted ten times or more. The chain links TRBV18 to TRBJ1-2; D not certain. The germline V gene encodes CDR1 KGHSH and CDR2 LQKENI. Between the trimmed V and J ends, which lost 3 bases and 4 bases, there was a span of 18 bases. This CDR3 comprises 16 residues. The CDR3 nucleotides are TGTGCCAGCTCACCGTACGGGCCTCCTCGCTCCTATGGCTACACCTTC. It codes for CASSPYGPPRSYGYTF.

V is TRBV9 and J is TRBJ2-5; TRBD1 aligns across 9 bases. The CDR3 is 15 residues long. Looked up from germline, CDR1 is SGDLS and CDR2 is YYNGEE. V was pared by 3 bases and J by 4 bases, with 7 bases of the junction left unmatched. CDR3 sequence reads: CASSATGTGSETQYF. CDR3 DNA sequence: TGTGCCAGCAGCGCCACCGGGACAGGGTCAGAGACCCAGTACTTC.

V is TRBV20-1 and J is TRBJ2-7; D remains ambiguous. V lost 1 base, J lost 3 bases, and 13 bases lay in between. Germline CDR1 and CDR2: DFQATT and SNEGSKA (reference sequence). The CDR3 loop spans 14 amino acids. DNA of the CDR3: TGCAGTGCTAGAGGCCCCGGCACTGGCTACGAGCAGTACTTC. Protein product: CSARGPGTGYEQYF.

This chain connects TRBV6-5 to TRBJ2-7, with 10 bases matching TRBD2. CDR1 and CDR2 (germline): MNHEY, SVGAGI. This CDR3 has 16 residues. J gave up 3 bases and V 0 bases, and 5 bases lay outside the gene matches. The CDR3 DNA reads TGTGCCAGCAGTTACTCGGCTAGCGGGAGCAACTACGAGCAGTACTTC. Amino acid sequence: CASSYSASGSNYEQYF.

The sample holds many counts of this clonotype. The chain combines TRBV20-1 with TRBJ1-5; possible D gene TRBD1, 6 bases. Between the trimmed V and J ends, which lost 1 base and 0 bases, there was a span of 19 bases. The CDR3 is 18 amino acids. CDR1 and CDR2 from the germline V gene are DFQATT and SNEGSKA (reference sequence). CDR3 sequence (DNA): TGCAGTGCTAGAGGGGGGGGCAGTGGAGGTGATAGCAATCAGCCCCAGCATTTT. It yields the protein CSARGGGSGGDSNQPQHF.

This clonotype was recorded many times. The chain carries TRBV7-9 and TRBJ1-3; maybe TRBD1 (6 bases). V was pared by 2 bases and J by 0 bases, with 14 bases between. This CDR3 comprises 17 residues. Germline V gene lookup returns CDR1 SEHNR and CDR2 FQNEAQ (reference sequence). The CDR3 DNA is TGTGCCAGCAGCTTACCCCTCACAGGGTTCTCTGGAAACACCATATATTTT. As protein: CASSLPLTGFSGNTIYF.